Listed here are 26 T cell receptor beta chains from one sample, sequenced in a study of early T cells in non-severe SARS-CoV-2 infection. TCRdb independently ran MiXCR on the 5' RACE reads; one entry per CDR3 protein. The sample includes roughly 88,000 distinct CDR3 sequences, about 14% seen only once; the top ten take 5% to 7%. The sample taken for sequencing was whole blood. Source of these receptors: an adult who was a healthcare worker with PCR-confirmed SARS-CoV-2 infection or an uninfected control (not recorded which).

The chain couples TRBV7-3 to TRBJ2-3; 8 bases are a match to TRBD2. This CDR3 is 17 amino acids long. J gave up 2 bases and V 5 bases, and 12 bases lay outside the gene matches. The germline CDR1 and CDR2 sequences are SGHTA and FQGTGA. For the CDR3, the DNA is TGTGCCAGCAGCCCTCCTACCGGAGCGGGGGTCACAGATACGCAGTATTTT. Amino acid sequence: CASSPPTGAGVTDTQYF.

The CDR3 coding sequence is TGTGCCAGCAGCTCTCGACAACGGCCCCCCTATAATTCACCCCTCCACTTT. Residues: CASSSRQRPPYNSPLHF. V is TRBV7-2 and J is TRBJ1-6; D gene unclear. CDR3 length: 17 residues. The V and J ends lost 4 bases and 2 bases respectively, with 15 bases between them. Germline CDR1 SGHTA, CDR2 FQGNSA.

J is TRBJ2-1 and V is TRBV7-2; 11 bases align to TRBD2. The CDR3 contains 16 residues. From germline, CDR1 is SGHTA and CDR2 FQGNSA. The V segment lost 1 base and the J segment 10 bases; nucleotides outside the gene matches: 9. CDR3 sequence: CASSLELAGAAREQFF. In DNA, the CDR3 is TGTGCCAGCAGCTTAGAACTAGCGGGGGCCGCCAGGGAGCAGTTCTTC.

This clonotype came up many times. The chain employs TRBV14 and TRBJ2-5; D unresolved. This CDR3 has 12 amino acids. The germline V gene encodes CDR1 SGHDN and CDR2 FVKESK. Between the trimmed V and J ends, which lost 4 bases and 5 bases, there was a span of 8 bases. The CDR3 DNA reads as TGTGCCAGCAGCCGCCTATACGAGACCCAGTACTTC. Its protein is CASSRLYETQYF.

This chain links TRBV14 with TRBJ1-1; unclear D gene. This CDR3 region has 13 residues. The germline V and J ends were trimmed by 3 bases and 3 bases, with 8 bases remaining between them. CDR1 is SGHDN and CDR2 is FVKESK in the germline V gene. CDR3 nucleotides: TGTGCCAGCAGCCAGGCCGTATACACTGAAGCTTTCTTT. This translates into CASSQAVYTEAFF.

This rearrangement joins TRBV7-6 to TRBJ2-1, with 9 positions matching TRBD2. The CDR3 totals 15 residues. Germline V gene lookup returns CDR1 SGHVS and CDR2 FNYEAQ. V trimming: 5 bases; J trimming: 2 bases; junction bases outside the gene matches: 4. The CDR3 nucleotides read TGTGCCAGCAGCGCGGGACTAGCAACCTACAATGAGCAGTTCTTC. It encodes CASSAGLATYNEQFF.

The gene calls are TRBV7-9 and TRBJ2-7; the match to TRBD1 covers 7 bases. V lost 5 bases and J lost 3; bases outside the gene matches: 10. This CDR3 has 15 amino acids. CDR1 SEHNR and CDR2 FQNEAQ come from the germline V gene (reference sequence). CDR3 amino acids: CASSLRSTGHYEQYF. The CDR3 DNA sequence: TGTGCCAGCAGCCTACGTTCGACAGGGCACTACGAGCAGTACTTC.

This clonotype was seen only a few times. The J gene is TRBJ2-7, the V gene TRBV29-1; D ambiguous. The CDR3 covers 12 residues. The ends were cut back, 3 bases at V and 2 bases at J, with 8 bases in the middle. CDR1 and CDR2 (germline): SQVTM, ANQGSEA. The CDR3 reads CSVEEPTYEQYF. CDR3 DNA sequence: TGCAGCGTTGAGGAGCCCACCTACGAGCAGTACTTC.

This clonotype was recorded at least ten times. This sequence joins TRBV12-3 or TRBV12-4 and TRBJ2-1; no clear D gene. The CDR3 is made up of 15 amino acids. Trimming pared 6 bases from V and 6 bases from J, leaving 18 bases between. The DNA of the CDR3 is TGTGCCAGCAGCGCCCCACCTGAGTCGGGCAATGAGCAGTTCTTC. Amino acids: CASSAPPESGNEQFF.

V usage is TRBV9 and J usage is TRBJ2-1; a weak D match, TRBD2 (6 bases). In germline, CDR1 is SGDLS, CDR2 YYNGEE. V shed 3 bases and J shed 7 bases, with 14 bases lying between them. CDR3 length: 14 amino acids. The CDR3 region has the DNA TGTGCCAGCAGCGCTGGGGGGACTCTAAATGAGCAGTTCTTC. Translating gives CASSAGGTLNEQFF.

A few counts support this clonotype. This chain uses TRBV12-3 or TRBV12-4 with TRBJ1-6; D is undetermined. V lost 5 bases to trimming and J lost 8 bases, with 13 bases between them. The CDR3 is made up of 14 amino acids. The CDR3 DNA is TGTGCCAGCAGTCCAGTGGCAGAGGATTCACCCCTCCACTTT. The encoded protein is CASSPVAEDSPLHF.

This chain uses TRBV5-1 with TRBJ2-2; tentatively, D is TRBD2 (7 bases). V was pared by 5 bases and J by 3 bases, with 17 bases between. Germline-derived CDR1 and CDR2 are SGHRS and YFSETQ. The CDR3 length is 16 residues. DNA for the CDR3: TGCGCCAGCAGACCACTGAGGGGGGGCGACACCGGGGAGCTGTTTTTT. Protein sequence: CASRPLRGGDTGELFF.

The chain carries TRBV28 and TRBJ1-1, with D possibly matching TRBD1 (6 bases). This CDR3 has 12 amino acids. Germline assignment: CDR1 MDHEN and CDR2 SYDVKM. V dropped 6 bases and J dropped 7 bases, with 12 bases sitting between them. Here the CDR3 reads CASSPGQIEAFF. DNA of the CDR3: TGTGCCAGCAGCCCAGGACAGATTGAAGCTTTCTTT.

The chain couples TRBV20-1 to TRBJ1-2; perhaps TRBD1 as D (5 bases). This CDR3 has 15 residues. The germline V and J ends were trimmed by 0 bases and 6 bases, with 17 bases remaining between them. Germline V gives CDR1 DFQATT, CDR2 SNEGSKA (reference sequence). The CDR3 sequence: CSARESREGLHGYTF. CDR3 DNA sequence: TGCAGTGCTAGAGAATCCCGGGAGGGGTTACATGGCTACACCTTC.

The sample holds a few counts of this clonotype. The chain joins TRBV4-1 to TRBJ2-6; possibly TRBD1 for D (6 bases). The CDR3 is made up of 16 amino acids. V lost 7 bases to trimming and J lost 0 bases, with 13 bases between them. Looked up from germline, CDR1 is MGHRA and CDR2 is YSYEKL. Written as DNA, the CDR3 is TGCGCCAGCAAGACCGGCAGGGGCTCTGGGGCCAACGTCCTGACTTTC. It encodes CASKTGRGSGANVLTF.

The chain joins TRBV18 to TRBJ2-1; a possible D gene is TRBD1 (6 bases). Trimming took 2 bases from V and 5 from J, leaving 16 bases between them. This CDR3 region has 16 residues. The germline gives CDR1 KGHSH, CDR2 LQKENI. CDR3 amino acids: CASSPRQGLSDNEQFF. The CDR3 nucleotides read TGTGCCAGCTCACCAAGGCAGGGGCTATCCGACAATGAGCAGTTCTTC.

There are many counts of this clonotype. CDR3 in amino acids: CASSPQLFTNNEQFF. DNA for the CDR3: TGTGCCAGCTCACCACAACTCTTCACCAACAATGAGCAGTTCTTC. V and J are TRBV18 and TRBJ2-1; no reliable D call. This CDR3 comprises 15 residues. Germline CDR1 KGHSH, CDR2 LQKENI. Deletions cut 1 base from V and 5 bases from J, with 12 bases between.

This sequence joins TRBV5-1 and TRBJ2-3; maybe TRBD2 (6 bases). Deletions cut 4 bases from V and 1 base from J, with 10 bases between. CDR3 length: 14 residues. CDR1 and CDR2 from the germline V gene are SGHRS and YFSETQ. CDR3 region: CASSTREGTDTQYF. CDR3 bases: TGCGCCAGCAGCACCAGGGAGGGCACAGATACGCAGTATTTT.

The chain employs TRBV27 and TRBJ2-1; D unclear. V was trimmed by 3 bases and J by 0 bases, leaving 12 bases between them. CDR3 length equals 16 residues. Germline V gene lookup returns CDR1 MNHEY and CDR2 SMNVEV (reference sequence). CDR3 nucleotides: TGTGCCAGCAGTTTTCTCCCTTCGGCCTCCTACAATGAGCAGTTCTTC. Its protein product is CASSFLPSASYNEQFF.

This clonotype has a count of ten or more. The CDR3 protein is CASSFGAGEKLFF. CDR3 coding DNA: TGTGCCAGCAGTTTTGGGGCTGGTGAAAAACTGTTTTTT. This rearrangement joins TRBV11-2 to TRBJ1-4; a possible D gene is TRBD1 (5 bases). This CDR3 comprises 13 residues. Trimming left V 6 bases short and J 7 bases short, with 12 bases between. Germline loops: CDR1 SGHAT, CDR2 FQNNGV.

V gene TRBV16 combines with J gene TRBJ2-7; D uncertain. Between the trimmed V and J ends, which lost 0 bases and 4 bases, there was a span of 16 bases. The CDR3 spans 16 residues. Germline assignment: CDR1 KGHSY and CDR2 FQNENV. As DNA, the CDR3 is TGTGCCAGCAGCCAATCAGCGCAGGCGCACCTTTACGAGCAGTACTTC. Its protein is CASSQSAQAHLYEQYF.

This clonotype was picked up a small number of times. The V call is TRBV3-1, the J call TRBJ2-3, with 10 bases lining up with TRBD1. The length of the CDR3 is 15 residues. CDR1 is LGHDT and CDR2 is YNNKEL in the germline V gene (reference sequence). Trimming removed 4 bases from V and 6 bases from J; junction bases left unmatched: 7. CDR3 residues: CASSPGTGEGDTQYF. In DNA, the CDR3 is TGTGCCAGCAGCCCCGGGACAGGGGAAGGGGATACGCAGTATTTT.

The rearrangement links TRBV4-2 to TRBJ2-3; D might be TRBD1 or TRBD2, each matching 5 bases. Germline CDR1 and CDR2: LGHNA and YNFKEQ. V lost 0 bases to trimming and J lost 5 bases, with 15 bases between them. The CDR3 runs 16 residues. CDR3 DNA: TGTGCCAGCAGCCAAGATCTGGGGTCGAGGGGAGATACGCAGTATTTT. This encodes CASSQDLGSRGDTQYF.

The rearrangement uses TRBV6-1 and TRBJ1-5; D not certain. Germline CDR1 MNHNS, CDR2 SASEGT. Deletions cut 3 bases from V and 0 bases from J, with 9 bases between. This CDR3 is 15 amino acids long. CDR3 coding DNA: TGTGCCAGCAGTGATGGGGTTTATAGCAATCAGCCCCAGCATTTT. This gives the protein CASSDGVYSNQPQHF.

A word on this clonotype: Relative to the germline gene, one junction end is altered; a read error may explain this. J is TRBJ2-5 and V is TRBV7-7; D not certain. The CDR3 totals 12 residues. From germline, CDR1 is SSHAT and CDR2 FNYEAQ (reference sequence). Here the CDR3 DNA reads TGTGCTAGCAGCCAGAGAGGAGAGACCCAGTACTTC. Its translation: CASSQRGETQYF.

This chain links TRBV6-6 with TRBJ2-7; D is uncertain. V lost 2 bases, J lost 2 bases, and 7 bases lay in between. The CDR3 is made up of 13 amino acids. Germline CDR1 and CDR2: MNHNY and SVGAGI (reference sequence). CDR3 sequence: CASSYAATYEQYF. The CDR3 DNA is TGTGCCAGCAGTTACGCAGCAACCTACGAGCAGTACTTC.